A selection of T cell receptor beta chains follows, all from one sample in a study of T-cell reconstitution after alpha-beta-depleted transplantation in children. TCRdb ran MiXCR on the PCR reads and lists one entry per CDR3 protein. This sample yields about 610,000 distinct CDR3 sequences, of which over 9.5% are seen a single time; less than 5% belongs to the top ten. The sample was PBMCs from the stem cell graft donor, taken from the stem cell graft. All receptors come from a human donor who donated a stem cell graft to a child with acute myeloid leukemia. The CDR3 runs from the conserved cysteine through the conserved F or W. D genes are given only for firm matches. The size entry is marked missing in some rows and otherwise reads once, few, many or a size class.

.	few	TRBJ1-1	TRBV6-5	TGTGCCAGCAGTCTACAAGACAGAGTTAACACTGAAGCTTTCTTT	CASSLQDRVNTEAFF
.	few	TRBJ2-1	TRBV6-1	TGTGCCAGTCCTCCAATATTGTTCAGTTACAATGAGCAGTTCTTC	CASPPILFSYNEQFF
.	few	TRBJ2-5	TRBV9	TGTGCCAGCAGCGTAGATTGGGGGAGGCAAGAGACCCAGTACTTC	CASSVDWGRQETQYF
.	many	TRBJ2-3	TRBV20-1	TGCAGGGGTGAGAAGGGACTCCTCACAGATACGCAGTATTTT	CRGEKGLLTDTQYF
.	few	TRBJ2-7	TRBV20-1	TGCAGTGCTACCTTGGGCGGGTACTCCTACGAGCAGTACTTC	CSATLGGYSYEQYF
.	.	TRBJ2-2	TRBV28	TGTGCCAGCAGGACGAGCGGGGAGCTGTTTTTT	CASRTSGELFF
TRBD1	many	TRBJ1-5	TRBV10-2	TGCGCCAGCAGGCGGACAGGGGAGGGTCAGCCCCAGCATTTT	CASRRTGEGQPQHF
.	many	TRBJ1-6	TRBV16	TGTGCCAGCAGCCTCGGGAGCTCCTATAATTCACCCCTCCACTTT	CASSLGSSYNSPLHF
.	few	TRBJ2-4	TRBV6-1	TGTGCCAGCAGGCCCGGGACGGGAAACATTCAGTACTTC	CASRPGTGNIQYF
.	.	TRBJ2-7	TRBV3-1	TGTGCCAGCAGCCAAGATTTACGGGGTTACGAGCAGTACTTC	CASSQDLRGYEQYF
TRBD1	few	TRBJ1-6	TRBV7-9	TGTGCCAGCAGCCCTTCCGGGACAGCGGTTCATTCACCCCTCCACTTT	CASSPSGTAVHSPLHF
TRBD2	.	TRBJ2-7	TRBV7-2	TGTGCCAGCAGCTTATTTCTAGCGGGAGCAGGGAACGAGCAGTACTTC	CASSLFLAGAGNEQYF
.	many	TRBJ2-7	TRBV7-2	TGTGCCAGCAGCTTAGACCGACGGAACTACGAGCAGTACTTC	CASSLDRRNYEQYF
.	.	TRBJ2-1	TRBV6-2/TRBV6-3	TGTGCCAGCAGTGACCGCGGCGAGGAGCAGTTCTTC	CASSDRGEEQFF
.	many	TRBJ2-1	TRBV6-1	TGTGCCAGCACCCCTTTCACTAGCAATGAGCAGTTCTTC	CASTPFTSNEQFF
TRBD2	.	TRBJ2-1	TRBV15	TGTGCCACCAGCAGGGGACTAGCGGGAGAGGATGAGCAGTTCTTC	CATSRGLAGEDEQFF
.	few	TRBJ2-7	TRBV4-3	TGCGCCAGCAGCCAAGGACTGGTATCCTCCTACGAGCAGTACTTC	CASSQGLVSSYEQYF
.	many	TRBJ2-7	TRBV21-1	TGTGCCAGCAGCAAAATTGGGTGGACAGGGAGAGCCTACGAGCAGTACTTC	CASSKIGWTGRAYEQYF
.	.	TRBJ2-7	TRBV7-8	TGTGCCAGCAGCTCCTTGCTGGGCTACGAGCAGTACTTC	CASSSLLGYEQYF
.	.	TRBJ2-7	TRBV28	TGTGCCAGCACGGACAGTGGGGCCTACGAGCAGTACTTC	CASTDSGAYEQYF
TRBD2	few	TRBJ2-1	TRBV6-2/TRBV6-3	TGTGCCAGCATTAAGACTAGCGGGATGAGTGAGCAGTTCTTC	CASIKTSGMSEQFF
.	few	TRBJ2-5	TRBV7-9	TGTGCCAGCAGCTTGGGTTTGGGGGCGGGGGAGCAAGAGACCCAGTACTTC	CASSLGLGAGEQETQYF
TRBD2	.	TRBJ2-7	TRBV20-1	TGCAGTGCAGCCGGACTAGCGGGGCCTCTCTACGAGCAGTACTTC	CSAAGLAGPLYEQYF
.	.	TRBJ1-1	TRBV16	TGTGCCAGCAGCCAGATCCGGGGACCTGAAGCTTTCTTT	CASSQIRGPEAFF
TRBD1	few	TRBJ1-1	TRBV5-5	TGTGCCAGCAGTAGACAGGGGATCGAGACTGAAGCTTTCTTT	CASSRQGIETEAFF
.	few	TRBJ1-3	TRBV4-2	TGTGCCAGCAGCCAAGGTCAGGGCGGAAACACCATATATTTT	CASSQGQGGNTIYF
TRBD1	few	TRBJ2-6	TRBV3-1	TGTGCCAGCAGAGGGGACAGTCTCTCTGGGGCCAACGTCCTGACTTTC	CASRGDSLSGANVLTF
TRBD1	many	TRBJ1-5	TRBV12-3/TRBV12-4	TGTGCCAGCAGCGGGTCAGGGGGTAATCAGCCCCAGCATTTT	CASSGSGGNQPQHF
.	.	TRBJ1-2	TRBV4-3	TGCGCCAGCAGCCAAGATTCGAGGGGACCTAACTATGGCTACACCTTC	CASSQDSRGPNYGYTF
.	.	TRBJ2-1	TRBV29-1	TGCAGCGCAGGGCTGGAGCAGTTCTTC	CSAGLEQFF
.	many	TRBJ2-2	TRBV20-1	TGCAGTGCTGACCCGGGCGGGACCGGGGAGCTGTTTTTT	CSADPGGTGELFF
TRBD1	.	TRBJ1-1	TRBV27	TGTGCCAGCAGTACTCAGGGGGCATGGAACACTGAAGCTTTCTTT	CASSTQGAWNTEAFF
.	many	TRBJ1-6	TRBV14	TGTGCCAGCAGCCTACAGAATAATTCACCCCTCCACTTT	CASSLQNNSPLHF
TRBD2	.	TRBJ2-7	TRBV20-1	TGCAGTGCTGTTAGGACTAGCCACGAGCAGTACTTC	CSAVRTSHEQYF
.	few	TRBJ2-5	TRBV7-9	TGTGCCAGCAGCTTAACGGGGGGCGAGAAGACCCAGTACTTC	CASSLTGGEKTQYF
TRBD2	many	TRBJ2-1	TRBV7-2	TGTGCCAGCAGCTTAGCGGGGGAGGGTGAGCAGTTCTTC	CASSLAGEGEQFF
.	few	TRBJ2-3	TRBV6-5	TGTGCCAGCAGTTACGGGGTTACGCAGTATTTT	CASSYGVTQYF
TRBD1	few	TRBJ1-2	TRBV3-1	TGTGCCAGCAGCCAAGAGGACAGGGGGCTTTTCTATGGCTACACCTTC	CASSQEDRGLFYGYTF
TRBD2	.	TRBJ2-1	TRBV7-2	TGTGCCAGCAGCCGTCTCAGCGGGAAATCCTACAATGAGCAGTTCTTC	CASSRLSGKSYNEQFF
TRBD2	many	TRBJ2-7	TRBV5-1	TGCGCCAGCAGCTTGGCGGGACTAGCGGGAGTATACGAGCAGTACTTC	CASSLAGLAGVYEQYF
.	.	TRBJ2-1	TRBV14	TGTGCCAGCAGCCCCGGGACCTGGGGCCCCAATGAGCAGTTCTTC	CASSPGTWGPNEQFF
TRBD1	few	TRBJ2-5	TRBV19	TGTGCCAGTAGTCGGGACAGGGGGACGGAGACCCAGTACTTC	CASSRDRGTETQYF
TRBD1	.	TRBJ2-7	TRBV20-1	TGCAGTGCTAGCGCTAGGACAGGGGGTCCCTACGAGCAGTACTTC	CSASARTGGPYEQYF
TRBD2	many	TRBJ2-1	TRBV20-1	TGCAGTGCTAATATCGTCGGGAGGTCCTACAATGAGCAGTTCTTC	CSANIVGRSYNEQFF
TRBD2	few	TRBJ2-1	TRBV20-1	TGCAGTGCTCTAGCGGGAGGGCCTACTGAGCAGTTCTTC	CSALAGGPTEQFF
TRBD1	.	TRBJ1-2	TRBV20-1	TGCAGTGCTTTTAACAGGGGGATGGGGGGCTACACCTTC	CSAFNRGMGGYTF
TRBD2	.	TRBJ2-7	TRBV20-1	TGCAGTGCCCAAAGCGGGAGCGGGGTACTCGAGCAGTACTTC	CSAQSGSGVLEQYF
.	few	TRBJ2-3	TRBV2	TGTGCCAGCAGTGTTTTAGAGGCGCAGTATTTT	CASSVLEAQYF
.	.	TRBJ2-1	TRBV5-1	TGCGCCAGCAGCTCGGTTTACAATGAGCAGTTCTTC	CASSSVYNEQFF
.	many	TRBJ2-7	TRBV10-3	TGTGCCATCAGTGCGGGGGACAGATCCTACGAGCAGTACTTC	CAISAGDRSYEQYF
TRBD2	few	TRBJ2-5	TRBV7-3	TGTGCCAGCAGCTTAAAGACGGGAGGGCCGGTGGAGACCCAGTACTTC	CASSLKTGGPVETQYF
TRBD1	many	TRBJ2-5	TRBV29-1	TGCAGCGTTAGGACAGGGGAAGAGACCCAGTACTTC	CSVRTGEETQYF
.	many	TRBJ2-7	TRBV6-5	TGTGCCAGCAGTTACGGGTGGGGAGATAAAGCCGAGCAGTACTTC	CASSYGWGDKAEQYF
.	few	TRBJ2-3	TRBV5-5	TGTGCCAGCAGCTTGGGGCAATGGACGGTAGATACGCAGTATTTT	CASSLGQWTVDTQYF
TRBD2	.	TRBJ2-7	TRBV7-2	TGTGCCAGCAGCTCCGGGACTAGCGGACCCCGTGGGCAGTACTTC	CASSSGTSGPRGQYF
TRBD2	few	TRBJ2-5	TRBV20-1	TGCAGTGTATCCGGGGTCTGGGGGGGCCAAGAGACCCAGTACTTC	CSVSGVWGGQETQYF
TRBD1	few	TRBJ2-5	TRBV10-3	TGTGCCTCCAAAGGGCAGGGGGCCTTACCGAGTTCTCAGTACTTC	CASKGQGALPSSQYF
TRBD2	few	TRBJ2-7	TRBV20-1	TGCAGTGCCACCACGGTAGCGGGAGGGCCGAATTCCGAGCAGTACTTC	CSATTVAGGPNSEQYF
TRBD1	many	TRBJ2-5	TRBV20-1	TGCAGTGCTAGAGAGGCGACAGGGGGCCGAGAGACCCAGTACTTC	CSAREATGGRETQYF